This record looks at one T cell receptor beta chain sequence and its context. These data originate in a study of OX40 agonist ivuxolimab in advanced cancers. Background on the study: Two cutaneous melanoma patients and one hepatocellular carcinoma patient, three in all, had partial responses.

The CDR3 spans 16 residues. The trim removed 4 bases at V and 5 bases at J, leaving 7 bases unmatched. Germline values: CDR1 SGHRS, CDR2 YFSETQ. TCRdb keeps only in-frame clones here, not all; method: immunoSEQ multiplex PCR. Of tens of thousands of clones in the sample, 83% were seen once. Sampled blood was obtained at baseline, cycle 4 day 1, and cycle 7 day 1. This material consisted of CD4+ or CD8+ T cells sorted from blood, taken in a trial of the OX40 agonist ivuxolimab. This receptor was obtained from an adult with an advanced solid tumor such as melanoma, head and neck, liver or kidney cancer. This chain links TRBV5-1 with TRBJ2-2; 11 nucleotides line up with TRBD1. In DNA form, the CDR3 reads TGCGCCAGCAGCCAAAGGACAGGGGGCCGAACCGGGGAGCTGTTTTTT. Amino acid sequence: CASSQRTGGRTGELFF.